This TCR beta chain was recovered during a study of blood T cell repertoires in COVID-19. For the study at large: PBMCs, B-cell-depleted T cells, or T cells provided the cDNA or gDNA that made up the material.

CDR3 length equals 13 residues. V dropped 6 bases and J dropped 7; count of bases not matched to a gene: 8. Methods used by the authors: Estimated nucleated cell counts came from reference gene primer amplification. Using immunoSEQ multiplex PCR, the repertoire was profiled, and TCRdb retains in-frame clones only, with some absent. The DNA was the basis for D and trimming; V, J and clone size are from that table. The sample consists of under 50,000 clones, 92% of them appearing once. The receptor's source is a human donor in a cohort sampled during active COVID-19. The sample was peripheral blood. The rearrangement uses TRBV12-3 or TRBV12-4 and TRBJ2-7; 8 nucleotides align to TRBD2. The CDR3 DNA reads TGTGCCAGCAGCAACGGGGGGGCCATAGAGCAGTACTTC. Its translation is CASSNGGAIEQYF.